One sample yielded the 24 T cell receptor beta chains listed below, sequenced in a study of T-cell memory formation after mild COVID-19 (dated by TCRdb to 2020 to 2022). Library creation used 5' RACE. TCRdb names Illumina NovaSeq 6000 as the instrument used. Using fastp at Q25 and MiXCR, TCRdb reprocessed the public reads and kept productive beta chains. Records with the same CDR3 protein are collapsed into one entry carrying the most frequent genes and DNA. This sample holds around 300,000 distinct CDR3 sequences; roughly a fifth were observed only once. Clones ranked in the top ten supply roughly 20% of the sample. The sequencing input was PBMCs or a T cell subset sorted from them (not recorded which). Source of these receptors: a young man who had mild COVID-19 (a few samples of this study predate the infection). The sample titles of this study are shuffled in the database, so cell type and time point are left out; the donor was told from shared clones.

This clonotype turned up a few times. The chain couples TRBV7-3 to TRBJ2-4; D unclear. The CDR3 sequence is 17 residues long. V lost 1 base and J lost 6, with 19 bases in between. Germline V gives CDR1 SGHTA, CDR2 FQGTGA. The CDR3 DNA reads TGTGCCAGCAGCTTAAACGCGGCAGAAGGGCCCCTAAACATTCAGTACTTC. The encoded protein is CASSLNAAEGPLNIQYF. Complete variable domain (other parts from reference TRBV7-3 and TRBJ2-4): GAGVSQTPSNKVTEKGKYVELRCDPISGHTALYWYRQSLGQGPEFLIYFQGTGAADDSGLPNDRFFAVRPEGSVSTLKIQRTERGDSAVYLCASSLNAAEGPLNIQYFGAGTRLSVL.

This clonotype was seen only a few times. The chain has TRBV5-1 and TRBJ2-6; D unresolved. The CDR3 has 14 amino acids. The ends were cut back, 5 bases at V and 1 base at J, with 7 bases in the middle. CDR1 SGHRS and CDR2 YFSETQ come from the germline V gene. The CDR3 protein is CASSERSGANVLTF. In DNA form, the CDR3 reads TGCGCCAGCAGTGAGAGGTCTGGGGCCAACGTCCTGACTTTC.

This clonotype was recorded a few times. V usage is TRBV5-1 and J usage is TRBJ2-3, with D possibly being TRBD2 (5 bases). The germline V and J ends were trimmed by 6 bases and 4 bases, with 12 bases remaining between them. The CDR3 runs to 13 residues. CDR1 is SGHRS, CDR2 YFSETQ, per germline. CDR3 DNA: TGCGCCAGCACAACTAGAACCGCAGATACGCAGTATTTT. It specifies CASTTRTADTQYF.

This chain connects TRBV2 to TRBJ2-1; D gene unclear. V was trimmed by 6 bases and J by 6 bases, leaving 12 bases between them. In germline, CDR1 is SNHLY, CDR2 FYNNEI. There are 13 residues in the CDR3. CDR3 sequence reads: CASRGQVGNEQFF. CDR3 bases: TGTGCCAGCAGAGGGCAGGTCGGCAATGAGCAGTTCTTC.

The V gene is TRBV11-2, the J gene TRBJ1-2; tentatively, D is TRBD1 (5 bases). V was shortened by 1 base and J by 0 bases, with 15 bases between the two germline ends. CDR1 SGHAT and CDR2 FQNNGV come from the germline V gene. The CDR3 consists of 17 residues. The CDR3 DNA reads as TGTGCCAGCAGCTTAGCCGGGGGATCTAGATCTAACTATGGCTACACCTTC. This sequence encodes CASSLAGGSRSNYGYTF.

CDR3 loop: CSARSSGGGDTQYF. CDR3 bases: TGCAGTGCTAGGTCCAGCGGGGGTGGTGATACGCAGTATTTT. The rearrangement links TRBV20-1 to TRBJ2-3, with 8 bases identical to TRBD2. Trimming cost V 3 bases and J 6 bases; bases outside gene matches: 8. The germline V gene encodes CDR1 DFQATT and CDR2 SNEGSKA (reference sequence). This CDR3 region has 14 residues.

This clonotype has at least ten counts. J is TRBJ1-2 and V is TRBV4-3; 9 positions match TRBD1. Germline V gene data show CDR1 as LGHNA and CDR2 as YSLEER. The CDR3 loop spans 16 amino acids. V trimming: 0 bases; J trimming: 5 bases; junction bases outside the gene matches: 7. The CDR3 is CASSQDPGQGIYGYTF. As DNA, the CDR3 is TGCGCCAGCAGCCAAGACCCGGGACAGGGAATTTATGGCTACACCTTC.

The rearrangement uses TRBV10-3 and TRBJ2-5; TRBD2 matches 7 bases. From germline, CDR1 is ENHRY and CDR2 SYGVKD. The CDR3 extends over 18 amino acids. V was clipped by 0 bases and J by 7 bases; unmatched bases: 17. CDR3: CAISESGLGTRDMRTQYF. The DNA of the CDR3 is TGTGCCATCAGTGAGTCCGGACTAGGGACCCGGGATATGAGGACCCAGTACTTC.

J is TRBJ1-6 and V is TRBV12-3 or TRBV12-4; D call uncertain. There are 14 residues in the CDR3. The V and J ends lost 6 bases and 0 bases respectively, with 6 bases between them. The CDR3 loop reads CASRYSSYNSPLHF. Here the CDR3 DNA reads TGTGCCAGCAGGTACAGCTCCTATAATTCACCCCTCCACTTT.

This sequence joins TRBV10-3 and TRBJ2-3; D remains ambiguous. The V and J ends lost 8 bases and 6 bases respectively, with 6 bases between them. This CDR3 comprises 10 residues. Germline-derived CDR1 and CDR2 are ENHRY and SYGVKD. For the CDR3, the DNA is TGTGCCATCCGTGGGGATACGCAGTATTTT. Encoded protein: CAIRGDTQYF.

This clonotype was recorded at least ten times. This chain uses TRBV7-2 with TRBJ2-1; 8 bases match TRBD2. This CDR3 is 16 amino acids long. J was trimmed by 7 bases and V by 5 bases; bases with no gene match: 13. CDR1 and CDR2 from the germline V gene are SGHTA and FQGNSA. CDR3 DNA: TGTGCCAGCAGCCCCGGCGGGGGGACCCCTCGAAATGAGCAGTTCTTC. This encodes CASSPGGGTPRNEQFF.

There are a few counts of this clonotype. V is TRBV9 and J is TRBJ2-2, with unresolved D. Germline V CDR1 and CDR2: SGDLS, YYNGEE. Trimming took 2 bases from V and 3 from J, leaving 8 bases between them. The CDR3 contains 14 residues. The CDR3 spells CASSVEPHTGELFF. The CDR3 nucleotides are TGTGCCAGCAGCGTCGAGCCGCACACCGGGGAGCTGTTTTTT.

In this sample, this clonotype turned up a few times. The rearrangement uses TRBV5-5 and TRBJ2-7; D perhaps matches TRBD1 (6 bases). The CDR3 runs 15 residues. CDR1 is SGHKS and CDR2 is YYEKEE in the germline V gene (reference sequence). CDR3 sequence reads: CDSSSGWTVTYEQYV. CDR3 nucleotides: TGTGACAGCAGCTCGGGTTGGACAGTCACCTACGAGCAGTACGTC.

This clonotype was detected ten times or more. The chain couples TRBV4-2 to TRBJ1-5, with D maybe TRBD1 (5 bases). CDR1 and CDR2 (germline): LGHNA, YNFKEQ. This CDR3 is built from 15 residues. V was trimmed by 3 bases and J by 5 bases, leaving 14 bases between them. CDR3 coding DNA: TGTGCCAGCAGCCACCTGGGGGGGGGAGATCAGCCCCAGCATTTT. Translated: CASSHLGGGDQPQHF.

This clonotype came up a few times. The chain employs TRBV10-3 and TRBJ2-1, with TRBD1 identical over 7 bases. Germline V gives CDR1 ENHRY, CDR2 SYGVKD. The trim removed 5 bases at V and 8 bases at J, leaving 27 bases unmatched. The CDR3 covers 20 residues. The CDR3 spells CAISPGPGQEILSGVDEQFF. CDR3 DNA sequence: TGTGCCATCAGTCCTGGCCCCGGACAGGAGATCCTGAGTGGGGTGGATGAGCAGTTCTTC.

This chain uses TRBV7-9 with TRBJ2-3, with 12 bases identical to TRBD2. The CDR3 runs to 16 residues. CDR1 is SEHNR, CDR2 FQNEAQ, per germline (reference sequence). V lost 5 bases to trimming and J lost 2 bases; unmatched junction nucleotides: 5. The CDR3 coding sequence is TGTGCCAGCAGCCCACGGACTAGCGGGGTCACAGATACGCAGTATTTT. Amino acid sequence: CASSPRTSGVTDTQYF.

J is TRBJ2-2 and V is TRBV12-3 or TRBV12-4; no firm D call. This CDR3 spans 14 amino acids. The V end was cut by 6 bases, the J end by 5 bases, with 13 bases between. CDR3 nucleotides: TGTGCCAGCAGCCGTGATAGGTGGACCGGGGAGCTGTTTTTT. Translating gives CASSRDRWTGELFF.

The chain carries TRBV20-1 and TRBJ1-5, with D hard to call. The CDR3 extends over 13 amino acids. Germline V lookup: CDR1 DFQATT, CDR2 SNEGSKA (reference sequence). Trimming cost V 2 bases and J 5 bases, with 10 bases left between them. The CDR3 region is CSARTDGDQPQHF. In DNA form, the CDR3 reads TGCAGTGCTAGAACGGACGGAGATCAGCCCCAGCATTTT.

This clonotype was detected only a few times. V is TRBV5-1 and J is TRBJ1-1; TRBD1 matches 8 bases. V trimming: 4 bases; J trimming: 4 bases; junction bases outside the gene matches: 15. The CDR3 length is 17 residues. Germline V CDR1 and CDR2: SGHRS, YFSETQ. CDR3 residues: CASSGSGWTGIGTEAFF. For the CDR3, the DNA is TGCGCCAGCAGCGGATCAGGTTGGACAGGGATTGGCACTGAAGCTTTCTTT.

V gene TRBV29-1 combines with J gene TRBJ2-7, with 7 bases that match TRBD1. The ends lost 4 bases at V and 2 bases at J; junction bases unmatched: 8. The CDR3 is 14 residues long. The germline CDR1 and CDR2 sequences are SQVTM and ANQGSEA. The CDR3, as DNA: TGCAGCGTTGCGTTCATGGACAGGCCCTACGAGCAGTACTTC. This encodes CSVAFMDRPYEQYF.

CDR3 coding DNA: TGTGCCAGCAGCTTAACGGCTGTGAACACTGAAGCTTTCTTT. It is translated as CASSLTAVNTEAFF. This chain connects TRBV7-3 to TRBJ1-1, with unresolved D. CDR1 is SGHTA and CDR2 is FQGTGA in the germline V gene. The CDR3 length is 14 residues. V dropped 0 bases and J dropped 0 bases, with 5 bases sitting between them. The variable domain in full, completed from reference TRBV7-3 and TRBJ1-1, reads GAGVSQTPSNKVTEKGKYVELRCDPISGHTALYWYRQSLGQGPEFLIYFQGTGAADDSGLPNDRFFAVRPEGSVSTLKIQRTERGDSAVYLCASSLTAVNTEAFFGQGTRLTVV.

The gene calls are TRBV7-9 and TRBJ1-1, with no clear D. This CDR3 is built from 13 residues. Trimming cost V 1 base and J 5 bases, with 8 bases left between them. Per the germline V gene, CDR1 is SEHNR and CDR2 is FQNEAQ (reference sequence). The CDR3 loop reads CASSLGTMTEAFF. The CDR3, as DNA: TGTGCCAGCAGCTTAGGGACGATGACTGAAGCTTTCTTT.

This clonotype was observed a handful of times. V is TRBV10-3 and J is TRBJ1-3; D gene ambiguous. Germline V gene data show CDR1 as ENHRY and CDR2 as SYGVKD. The CDR3 sequence is 14 residues long. Trimming removed 6 bases at V and 0 bases at J, with 9 bases between. The CDR3 reads CAIRDGPSGNTIYF. The CDR3 DNA reads TGTGCCATCAGGGACGGGCCCTCTGGAAACACCATATATTTT.

The chain combines TRBV2 with TRBJ2-3; TRBD2 is a possible D gene (6 bases). V was cut by 4 bases and J by 1 base, with 15 bases left in between. Per the germline V gene, CDR1 is SNHLY and CDR2 is FYNNEI. CDR3 length: 16 residues. CDR3 loop: CASSGEGGGGTDTQYF. CDR3 bases: TGTGCCAGCAGTGGGGAAGGTGGCGGGGGCACAGATACGCAGTATTTT.